The following is a TCR beta chain sequence with its context. The CDR3 covers 13 residues. CDR1 is DFQATT and CDR2 is SNEGSKA in the germline V gene (reference sequence). V was pared by 7 bases and J by 5 bases, with 15 bases between. These data come from a study of blood T cells in healthy people across ages. Primed by a sample-barcoded 5' primer and a J-beta primer mix, a second PCR proceeded for roughly 6 to 12 cycles. TCRdb used MiXCR to reprocess the 5' RACE reads, holding one entry per CDR3 protein. The data show approximately 900,000 distinct CDR3 sequences, with about 48% seen just once and 10% to 15% held by the top ten.

This sequence originates from a man younger than 45 in good health. This chain joins TRBV20-1 and TRBJ2-1; weak D call: TRBD1 (6 bases). The sequenced material came from blood. The CDR3 region has the DNA TGCAGTGGACATCGGACAGACAACAATGAGCAGTTCTTC. Its translation is CSGHRTDNNEQFF.